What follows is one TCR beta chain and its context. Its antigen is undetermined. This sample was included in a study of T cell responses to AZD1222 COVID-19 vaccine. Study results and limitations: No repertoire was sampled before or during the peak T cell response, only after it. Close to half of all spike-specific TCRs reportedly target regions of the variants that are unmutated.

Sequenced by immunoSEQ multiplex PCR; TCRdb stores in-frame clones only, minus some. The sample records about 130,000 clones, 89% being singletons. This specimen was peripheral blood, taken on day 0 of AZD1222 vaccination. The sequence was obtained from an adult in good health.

The CDR3 here is CASSEAGGPLTGELFF. For the CDR3, the DNA is TGTGCCAGCAGTGAAGCGGGAGGGCCTCTCACCGGGGAGCTGTTTTTT. The V call is TRBV2, the J call TRBJ2-2, with 7 bases identical to TRBD2. The V and J ends lost 0 bases and 4 bases, in that order; junction bases with no gene match: 5. Germline V lookup: CDR1 SNHLY, CDR2 FYNNEI. This CDR3 has 16 amino acids. The whole variable domain, remainder taken from reference TRBV2 and TRBJ2-2, is EPEVTQTPSHQVTQMGQEVILRCVPISNHLYFYWYRQILGQKVEFLVSFYNNEISEKSEIFDDQFSVERPDGSNFTLKIRSTKLEDSAMYFCASSEAGGPLTGELFFGEGSRLTVL.